One and the same sample provided the 31 T cell receptor beta chains below, sequenced in a study of T cell clusters in autoimmune cytopenias. Each sample's input was roughly 230 ng genomic DNA, 38,000 or so genome equivalents. One tube held mixed TRB-A and TRB-B primer pools for touch-down PCR. TCRdb re-called the multiplex PCR reads and gives one entry per CDR3 protein, without DNA. With fewer than 8,500 distinct CDR3 sequences in the sample, the ten largest clones hold about 3.7%. Sequencing input: peripheral blood. The receptors here all came from a human donor with an autoimmune cytopenia or autoimmune hepatitis (not recorded which).

This clonotype counts as medium-sized by frequency. The V call is TRBV6-1, the J call TRBJ2-3; the D gene TCRdb calls, TRBD1, cannot be checked with no DNA. The CDR3 consists of 17 residues. Germline V gene lookup returns CDR1 MNHNS and CDR2 SASEGT. The CDR3 is CASSDPNGRPSVGTQYF.

Judged by frequency, this clonotype is medium-sized. The V and J genes are TRBV7-4 and TRBJ1-2; checking the TCRdb D call of TRBD1 is not possible without DNA. The CDR3 length is 16 residues. The germline V gene encodes CDR1 SGHVT and CDR2 SQSDAQ. CDR3 amino acids: CASSPQVDRAYYGYTF.

This clonotype is deemed medium-sized by its frequency. V usage is TRBV19 and J usage is TRBJ1-2; TCRdb lists TRBD1, though no DNA is available to test this call. CDR3 length equals 15 residues. The germline V gene has CDR1 LNHDA and CDR2 SQIVND (reference sequence). The CDR3 loop reads CASSMVGAANYGYTF. Combining the CDR3 with reference TRBV19 and TRBJ1-2 gives the whole variable domain DGGITQSPKYLFRKEGQNVTLSCEQNLNHDAMYWYRQDPGQGLRLIYYSQIVNDFQKGDIAEGYSVSREKKESFPLTVTSAQKNPTAFYLCASSMVGAANYGYTFGSGTRLTVV.

The genes are TRBV12-3 or TRBV12-4 and TRBJ2-3; checking the TCRdb D call of TRBD1 is not possible without DNA. The CDR3 covers 16 residues. The chain's CDR3 is CASSPAGAGVGDTQYF.

CDR3 protein: CASKGHTANTGELFF. The rearrangement uses TRBV6-2 or TRBV6-3 and TRBJ2-2; TCRdb lists TRBD1, though no DNA is available to test this call. Germline CDR1 MNHEY, CDR2 SVGEGT. The CDR3 covers 15 residues.

This clonotype counts as medium-sized by frequency. The genes are TRBV19 and TRBJ2-7; TCRdb names TRBD1, which stays unverified in the absence of DNA. Germline V gives CDR1 LNHDA, CDR2 SQIVND (reference sequence). The CDR3 extends over 14 amino acids. The chain's CDR3 is CASSKGQSYYEQYF.

This clonotype is classed as medium-sized by frequency. V and J are TRBV6-6 and TRBJ1-5; the TRBD1 assignment by TCRdb is unverifiable without DNA. CDR3 length: 15 amino acids. Germline V lookup: CDR1 MNHNY, CDR2 SVGAGI (reference sequence). The CDR3 loop is CASSSPVEGGQPQHF.

The rearrangement links TRBV29-1 to TRBJ2-5; TCRdb indicates TRBD2, and absent DNA this call remains unverified. CDR3 length: 15 amino acids. Germline-derived CDR1 and CDR2 are SQVTM and ANQGSEA. CDR3 residues: CSAGTSGGPWETQYF.

CDR3 in amino acids: CASSRGGVVYPRNTIYF. This chain joins TRBV6-1 and TRBJ1-3; TCRdb returns TRBD1, unconfirmable since there is no DNA. Germline loops: CDR1 MNHNS, CDR2 SASEGT. The CDR3 covers 17 residues.

The CDR3 is CASSLTGTGWEEAFF. The chain has TRBV12-3 or TRBV12-4 and TRBJ1-1; with no DNA, the TCRdb D assignment of TRBD1 cannot be verified. This CDR3 has 15 residues.

This chain uses TRBV12-3 or TRBV12-4 with TRBJ2-2; TCRdb's assignment of TRBD1 cannot be checked, as there is no DNA. This CDR3 is 15 amino acids long. The CDR3 spells CASSFGRGLTGELFF.

CDR3: CASGQGVRGGYTF. This rearrangement joins TRBV12-3 or TRBV12-4 to TRBJ1-2; TCRdb calls TRBD1, which cannot be checked without DNA. The CDR3 has 13 residues.

This clonotype is identified as medium-sized from frequency. The V call is TRBV12-3 or TRBV12-4, the J call TRBJ1-6. The CDR3 runs 15 residues. The CDR3 is CASSLRAGSNSPLHF.

The chain joins TRBV7-9 to TRBJ1-1; there is no DNA to check the TCRdb D call of TRBD1. This CDR3 spans 14 amino acids. The germline V gene has CDR1 SEHNR and CDR2 FQNEAQ (reference sequence). This CDR3 is CASSLFSGDSEAFF. The full variable domain, rest sourced from reference TRBV7-9 and TRBJ1-1, is DTGVSQNPRHKITKRGQNVTFRCDPISEHNRLYWYRQTLGQGPEFLTYFQNEAQLEKSRLLSDRFSAERPKGSFSTLEIQRTEQGDSAMYLCASSLFSGDSEAFFGQGTRLTVV.

This clonotype counts as medium-sized (0.01 to 0.1%) by frequency. The gene calls are TRBV19 and TRBJ1-4. This CDR3 spans 14 amino acids. Germline V gene lookup returns CDR1 LNHDA and CDR2 SQIVND (reference sequence). The chain's CDR3 is CASMRIGLREKLFF. Full variable domain (remainder filled in from reference TRBV19 and TRBJ1-4): DGGITQSPKYLFRKEGQNVTLSCEQNLNHDAMYWYRQDPGQGLRLIYYSQIVNDFQKGDIAEGYSVSREKKESFPLTVTSAQKNPTAFYLCASMRIGLREKLFFGSGTQLSVL.

Its frequency marks this clonotype as medium-sized. The J gene is TRBJ2-3, the V gene TRBV6-5; TCRdb calls TRBD1, which cannot be checked without DNA. The CDR3 extends over 16 amino acids. CDR1 is MNHEY and CDR2 is SVGAGI in the germline V gene. CDR3 sequence: CASRSQGSLSADTQYF.

CDR3 sequence: CASSLRVGTNTEAFF. V usage is TRBV12-3 or TRBV12-4 and J usage is TRBJ1-1; the TCRdb call, TRBD1, lacks DNA for checking. CDR3 size: 15 residues.

Frequency places this clonotype as medium-sized. V gene TRBV7-2 combines with J gene TRBJ1-2; TCRdb calls TRBD1, which cannot be checked without DNA. The CDR3 contains 13 residues. Germline CDR1 and CDR2: SGHTA and FQGNSA. CDR3 sequence: CASSLGQGYGYTF.

Frequency places this clonotype as medium-sized (0.01 to 0.1%). The chain is built from TRBV6-5 and TRBJ1-4. CDR3 length equals 15 residues. The germline CDR1 and CDR2 sequences are MNHEY and SVGAGI. CDR3 in amino acids: CASSPRAAIGEKLFF.

According to its frequency, this clonotype is medium-sized (0.01 to 0.1%). The gene calls are TRBV12-3 or TRBV12-4 and TRBJ2-5; TCRdb outputs TRBD2, but without DNA this stays unchecked. The CDR3 length is 16 residues. The CDR3 region is CASSGRERGYQETQYF.

By frequency, this clonotype is medium-sized (0.01 to 0.1%). The chain joins TRBV5-4 to TRBJ1-2; TCRdb indicates TRBD1, and absent DNA this call remains unverified. The CDR3 sequence is 14 residues long. Germline loops: CDR1 SGHNT, CDR2 YYREEE (reference sequence). CDR3: CASSQMDRGGGYTF.

Judged by frequency, this clonotype is medium-sized (0.01 to 0.1%). This sequence joins TRBV19 and TRBJ2-5. Germline V gene data show CDR1 as LNHDA and CDR2 as SQIVND (reference sequence). The CDR3 loop spans 14 amino acids. The CDR3 loop is CASSVFSSSTTQYF.

The gene calls are TRBV4-2 and TRBJ2-4; the D call from TCRdb, TRBD1, cannot be confirmed without DNA. Germline values: CDR1 LGHNA, CDR2 YNFKEQ. The CDR3 has 14 amino acids. CDR3 protein: CASSQSRVGNIQYF.

This chain links TRBV5-5 with TRBJ2-3. CDR1 SGHKS and CDR2 YYEKEE come from the germline V gene (reference sequence). The CDR3 loop spans 17 amino acids. CDR3: CASSLYPSGASTDTQYF.

V and J are TRBV6-5 and TRBJ1-4; TCRdb picks TRBD1, but there is no DNA to check that call. CDR3 length: 15 amino acids. In germline, CDR1 is MNHEY, CDR2 SVGAGI. CDR3 in amino acids: CASTKQGGENEKLFF.

The gene calls are TRBV20-1 and TRBJ1-2; TCRdb selects TRBD1, and the lack of DNA leaves this call unchecked. Germline V gene sequence: CDR1 DFQATT, CDR2 SNEGSKA (reference sequence). The CDR3 has 13 amino acids. CDR3 sequence reads: CSAKAGMDYGYTF.

The chain uses TRBV4-3 and TRBJ2-7. The CDR3 loop spans 14 amino acids. Germline CDR1 and CDR2: LGHNA and YSLEER. The CDR3 reads CASSQDRSGPEQYF.

This CDR3 reads CAISSSAGEASYEQYF. The genes are TRBV10-3 and TRBJ2-7; TCRdb outputs TRBD1, but without DNA this stays unchecked. The CDR3 is 16 amino acids. Germline loops: CDR1 ENHRY, CDR2 SYGVKD.

The V gene is TRBV6-5, the J gene TRBJ2-3; the D call of TRBD2 rests on TCRdb alone, since no DNA is present to check it. The germline gives CDR1 MNHEY, CDR2 SVGAGI. This CDR3 has 13 amino acids. The CDR3 is CATQGSLPNTQYF.

This clonotype shows up as medium-sized by frequency. The chain uses TRBV10-3 and TRBJ2-7; with no DNA, the TCRdb D assignment of TRBD1 cannot be verified. The CDR3 covers 15 residues. Germline CDR1 is ENHRY and CDR2 is SYGVKD. The CDR3 sequence: CAIRDRDRDSKEQYF.

According to its frequency, this clonotype is medium-sized. The CDR3 protein is CASSVDPATYGYTF. The V call is TRBV27, the J call TRBJ1-2; without DNA, the TCRdb call of TRBD1 cannot be checked. The CDR3 is 14 residues long. Germline V gives CDR1 MNHEY, CDR2 SMNVEV (reference sequence).